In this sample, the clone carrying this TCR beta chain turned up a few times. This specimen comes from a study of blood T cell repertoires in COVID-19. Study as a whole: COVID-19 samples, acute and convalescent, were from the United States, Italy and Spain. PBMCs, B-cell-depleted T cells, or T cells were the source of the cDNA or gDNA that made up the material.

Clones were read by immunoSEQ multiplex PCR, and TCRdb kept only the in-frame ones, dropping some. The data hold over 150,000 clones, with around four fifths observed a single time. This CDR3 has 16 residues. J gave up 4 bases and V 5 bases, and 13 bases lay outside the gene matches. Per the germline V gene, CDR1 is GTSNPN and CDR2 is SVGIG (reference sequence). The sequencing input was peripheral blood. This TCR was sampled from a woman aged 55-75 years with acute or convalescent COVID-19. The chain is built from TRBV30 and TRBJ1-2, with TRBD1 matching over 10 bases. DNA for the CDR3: TGTGCCTGGGGGGACAGGGGTTCGGGCCGTGGCTATGGCTACACCTTC. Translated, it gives CAWGDRGSGRGYGYTF.